The present entry profiles one T cell receptor beta chain with its context. A multiplex PCR was run with 60 Vbeta primers and 13 Jbeta primers. TCRdb keeps only in-frame clones here, not all; method: immunoSEQ multiplex PCR. The sample consists of fewer than 200,000 clones, around three quarters of them appearing once. This specimen belongs to a study of cytomegalovirus exposure and HLA in healthy donors. V shed 2 bases and J 8 bases; nucleotides not matched to a gene: 9. The CDR3 is 14 amino acids. Germline lookup yields CDR1 SGHNT and CDR2 YYREEE (reference sequence). The sequence came from a boy younger than 18 in good health and CMV-seronegative. The sample was PBMCs. The J gene is TRBJ1-2, the V gene TRBV5-4; 7 bases agree with TRBD1. The CDR3 nucleotides read TGTGCCAGCAGCTTAATAGGGGGCAGGGGAGGCTACACCTTC. Its protein is CASSLIGGRGGYTF.